This TCR beta chain was recorded in a study of neurological immune-mediated disorders. This clonotype has ten or more counts. CDR1 SGHTA and CDR2 FQGTGA come from the germline V gene. CDR3 length: 12 residues. The ends were cut back, 5 bases at V and 8 bases at J, with 10 bases in the middle. A 10-nucleotide random UMI tagged transcripts in template-switch 5'RACE cDNA synthesis. The output of every sequencing run, over 170 million TCR-beta sequences, came from 15-18 subjects. Via MiXCR, TCRdb re-called the 5' RACE reads, giving one row per CDR3 protein. The sample includes approximately 82,000 distinct CDR3 sequences, over 10% of them seen just once. The time point: longitudinal time-point 2. The unsorted libraries were generated from a total of 2 million PBMCs, which had been stored in RNAlater at -80 C.

This TCR derives from a female donor with HTLV-1-associated myelopathy (HAM/TSP). Input material: PBMCs. The chain employs TRBV7-3 and TRBJ2-1; perhaps TRBD2 as D (6 bases). CDR3 loop: CASSPPSDEQFF. The CDR3 coding sequence is TGTGCCAGCAGCCCGCCTAGCGATGAGCAGTTCTTC.